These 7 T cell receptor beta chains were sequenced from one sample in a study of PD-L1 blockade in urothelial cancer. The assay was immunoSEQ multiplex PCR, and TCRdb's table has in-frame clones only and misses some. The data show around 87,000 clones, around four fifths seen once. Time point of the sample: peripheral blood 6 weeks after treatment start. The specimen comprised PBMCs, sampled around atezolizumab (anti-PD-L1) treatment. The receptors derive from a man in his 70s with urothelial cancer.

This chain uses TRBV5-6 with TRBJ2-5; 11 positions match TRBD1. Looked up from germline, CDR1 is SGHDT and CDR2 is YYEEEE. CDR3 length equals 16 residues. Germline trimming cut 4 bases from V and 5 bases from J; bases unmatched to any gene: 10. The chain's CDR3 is CASSPRTGGAAETQYF. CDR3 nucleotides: TGTGCCAGCAGCCCCAGGACAGGGGGCGCGGCGGAGACCCAGTACTTC. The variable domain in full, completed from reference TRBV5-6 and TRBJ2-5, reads DAGVTQSPTHLIKTRGQQVTLRCSPKSGHDTVSWYQQALGQGPQFIFQYYEEEERQRGNFPDRFSGHQFPNYSSELNVNALLLGDSALYLCASSPRTGGAAETQYFGPGTRLLVL.

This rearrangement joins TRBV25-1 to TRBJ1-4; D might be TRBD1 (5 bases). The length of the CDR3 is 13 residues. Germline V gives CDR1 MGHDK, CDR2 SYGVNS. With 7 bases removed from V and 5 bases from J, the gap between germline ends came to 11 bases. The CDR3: CASKQDKNEKLFF. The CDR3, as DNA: TGTGCCAGCAAACAGGACAAAAATGAAAAACTGTTTTTT.

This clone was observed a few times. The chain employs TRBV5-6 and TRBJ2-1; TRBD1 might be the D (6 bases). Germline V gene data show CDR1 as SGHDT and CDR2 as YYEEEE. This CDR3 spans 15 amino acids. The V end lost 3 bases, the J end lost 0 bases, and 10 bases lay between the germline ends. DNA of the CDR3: TGTGCCAGCAGCTCCACCAGGGGCTCCTACAATGAGCAGTTCTTC. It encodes CASSSTRGSYNEQFF.

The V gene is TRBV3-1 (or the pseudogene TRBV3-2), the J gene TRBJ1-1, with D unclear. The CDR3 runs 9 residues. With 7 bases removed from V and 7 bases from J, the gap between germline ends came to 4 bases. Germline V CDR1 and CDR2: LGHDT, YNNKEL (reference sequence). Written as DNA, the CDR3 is TGTGCCAGCACCCTTGAAGCTTTCTTT. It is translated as CASTLEAFF.

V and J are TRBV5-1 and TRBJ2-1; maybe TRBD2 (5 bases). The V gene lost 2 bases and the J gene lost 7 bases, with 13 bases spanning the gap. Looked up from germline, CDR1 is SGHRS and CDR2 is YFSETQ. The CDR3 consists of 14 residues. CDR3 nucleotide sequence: TGCGCCAGCAGCTTAGACGGGATAAGGAATGAGCAGTTCTTC. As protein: CASSLDGIRNEQFF.

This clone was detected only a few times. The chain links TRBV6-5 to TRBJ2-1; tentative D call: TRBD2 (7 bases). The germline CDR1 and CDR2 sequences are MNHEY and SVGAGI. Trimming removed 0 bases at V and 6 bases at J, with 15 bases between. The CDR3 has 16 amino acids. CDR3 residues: CASSYSNKGGFNEQFF. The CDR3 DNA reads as TGTGCCAGCAGTTACTCGAATAAGGGGGGGTTCAATGAGCAGTTCTTC.

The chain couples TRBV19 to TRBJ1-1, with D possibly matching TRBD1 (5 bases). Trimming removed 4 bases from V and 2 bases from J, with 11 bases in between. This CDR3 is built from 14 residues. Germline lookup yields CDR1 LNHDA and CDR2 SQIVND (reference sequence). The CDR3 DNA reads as TGTGCCAGTAGTACCCCCGGGGGAAACACTGAAGCTTTCTTT. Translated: CASSTPGGNTEAFF.